The rows below give T cell receptor beta chains drawn from one sample of a study of cytotoxic CD8 clonotypes in ibrutinib-treated CLL. Assay used: immunoSEQ multiplex PCR; TCRdb lists only in-frame clones, some missing. The repertoire holds 140,000 to 150,000 clones, with about 70% as singletons. The source material was PBMCs, sampled after 24 months of ibrutinib treatment. The receptors originated from a human donor with chronic lymphocytic leukemia. Each CDR3 is given with its conserved first and last residue. The D gene is left open where the match is weak. Size values are once, few and many counts, or a class for expanded clones, and some rows have none.

cdr3_aa	cdr3_nt	v_call	j_call	d_call	clone_size
CASSLIFPADTQYF	TGTGCCAGCAGTTTAATTTTCCCCGCAGATACGCAGTATTTT	TRBV27	TRBJ2-3	NA	NA
CATRTIYNSPLHF	TGTGCCACCCGGACAATCTATAATTCACCCCTCCACTTT	TRBV7-9	TRBJ1-6	NA	NA
CASSPGAAGGTQYF	TGTGCCAGCAGCCCCGGGGCGGCGGGCGGTACGCAGTATTTT	TRBV4-2	TRBJ2-3	NA	NA
CASHWTGFYGYTF	TGTGCCTCCCATTGGACAGGGTTCTATGGCTACACCTTC	TRBV28	TRBJ1-2	TRBD1	NA
CASSSVRGQMNTEAFF	TGTGCCAGCAGTTCTGTCAGGGGGCAAATGAACACTGAAGCTTTCTTT	TRBV27	TRBJ1-1	TRBD1	NA
CASTPSASGYTF	TGTGCCAGCACCCCTTCGGCCTCGGGGTACACCTTC	TRBV7-9	TRBJ1-2	NA	NA
CASSLGANTGELFF	TGTGCCAGCAGCTTAGGGGCGAACACCGGGGAGCTGTTTTTT	TRBV7-3	TRBJ2-2	NA	NA
CASSYHGTGEGTQYF	TGTGCCAGCAGTTATCACGGGACGGGCGAGGGCACGCAGTATTTT	TRBV6-5	TRBJ2-3	NA	NA
CASSLEPDRGATYEQYF	TGTGCCAGCAGCTTAGAACCGGACAGGGGGGCTACCTACGAGCAGTACTTC	TRBV11-3	TRBJ2-7	TRBD1	few
CAWSPVAGQRETQYF	TGTGCCTGGAGTCCAGTGGCGGGACAGCGGGAGACCCAGTACTTC	TRBV30	TRBJ2-5	NA	NA
CASSPTPPGQGNTIYF	TGCGCCAGCAGCCCTACACCCCCAGGGCAAGGAAACACCATATATTTT	TRBV5-1	TRBJ1-3	NA	few
CASSQDLSGTDTQYF	TGTGCCAGCAGCCAAGATCTTAGCGGGACAGATACGCAGTATTTT	TRBV4-2	TRBJ2-3	TRBD2	NA
CAWTGTGPYGYTF	TGTGCCTGGACCGGAACCGGACCCTATGGCTACACCTTC	TRBV30	TRBJ1-2	NA	NA
CASSPGPNYGGGTEAFF	TGTGCCAGCAGTCCTGGACCCAACTATGGGGGAGGCACTGAAGCTTTCTTT	TRBV27	TRBJ1-1	NA	NA
CTARTGGANVLTF	TGCACCGCCCGAACCGGGGGGGCCAACGTCCTGACTTTC	TRBV29-1	TRBJ2-6	NA	NA
CSAKMNTEAFF	TGCAGTGCCAAGATGAACACTGAAGCTTTCTTT	TRBV20-1	TRBJ1-1	NA	few
CASSLGGYEQYF	TGTGCCAGCAGTTTGGGCGGCTACGAGCAGTACTTC	TRBV28	TRBJ2-7	NA	few
CATGGANVLTF	TGTGCCACTGGTGGGGCCAACGTCCTGACTTTC	TRBV10-3	TRBJ2-6	NA	NA
CASSLAGQVGGTAIYF	TGTGCCAGCAGCTTGGCGGGACAGGTGGGGGGCACCGCCATATATTTT	TRBV7-2	TRBJ1-3	TRBD1	once
CATSTSGRGDTQYF	TGTGCCACTTCGACTAGCGGGAGGGGAGATACGCAGTATTTT	TRBV10-3	TRBJ2-3	TRBD2	many
CASRPSGTHYEQYF	TGTGCCAGTAGACCCAGCGGGACCCACTACGAGCAGTACTTC	TRBV19	TRBJ2-7	TRBD2	once
CASSPRVGSEQYF	TGTGCCAGCAGCCCAAGGGTTGGATCCGAGCAGTACTTC	TRBV7-2	TRBJ2-7	NA	NA
CATHRQGNNYGYTF	TGTGCCACCCACCGACAGGGGAATAACTATGGCTACACCTTC	TRBV19	TRBJ1-2	TRBD1	NA
CASSPPGQGAYGYTF	TGTGCCAGCTCACCTCCGGGACAGGGCGCCTATGGCTACACCTTC	TRBV18	TRBJ1-2	TRBD1	NA
CASSHGVDYGYTF	TGTGCCAGCAGCCACGGTGTTGACTATGGCTACACCTTC	TRBV14	TRBJ1-2	NA	NA
CASSDPPGTGVSPLHF	TGTGCCAGCAGTGACCCTCCCGGGACAGGGGTGTCACCCCTCCACTTT	TRBV25-1	TRBJ1-6	TRBD1	NA
CASSTPRGRGASGELFF	TGTGCCAGTAGTACCCCCCGGGGCAGGGGGGCATCCGGGGAGCTGTTTTTT	TRBV19	TRBJ2-2	NA	NA
CATRRVVGYTF	TGTGCCACCCGTCGGGTAGTTGGCTACACCTTC	TRBV6-5	TRBJ1-2	NA	few
CASSPQGQGTLEQYF	TGTGCCAGCTCACCACAAGGACAGGGGACCCTCGAGCAGTACTTC	TRBV18	TRBJ2-7	TRBD1	NA
CASSFFGQSNEQFF	TGTGCCAGCAGTTTCTTCGGACAGAGCAATGAGCAGTTCTTC	TRBV28	TRBJ2-1	NA	once
CASSAGTVGLGQFF	TGTGCCAGCAGCGCGGGGACCGTTGGTTTGGGGCAGTTCTTC	TRBV7-9	TRBJ2-1	NA	NA
CASSLTPRDPPLHF	TGTGCCAGCAGCTTAACGCCGAGGGATCCACCCCTCCACTTT	TRBV7-2	TRBJ1-6	NA	few
CASSRNGGVRSYEQYF	TGCGCCAGCAGTCGCAACGGGGGGGTTAGGTCCTACGAGCAGTACTTC	TRBV23-1	TRBJ2-7	TRBD2	NA
CAISEGQGFYGYTF	TGTGCCATCAGTGAAGGGCAGGGCTTCTATGGCTACACCTTC	TRBV10-3	TRBJ1-2	NA	once
CASSERQGHVQPQHF	TGTGCCAGCAGTGAGAGACAGGGGCACGTACAGCCCCAGCATTTT	TRBV6-1	TRBJ1-5	TRBD1	NA
CASSNRQEAGNTIYF	TGTGCCAGCAGCAACCGACAGGAGGCTGGAAACACCATATATTTT	TRBV7-2	TRBJ1-3	NA	NA
CASSFSGPSIQYF	TGTGCCAGCAGCTTTAGCGGGCCAAGCATTCAGTACTTC	TRBV7-2	TRBJ2-4	TRBD2	NA
CASSEWGQANSYNEQFF	TGTGCCAGCAGTGAATGGGGACAGGCCAATTCCTACAATGAGCAGTTCTTC	TRBV2	TRBJ2-1	TRBD1	NA
CASSFGAGYGYTF	TGCGCCAGCAGCTTTGGGGCGGGCTATGGCTACACCTTC	TRBV5-1	TRBJ1-2	NA	NA
CASSRDAGGTQYF	TGTGCCAGCAGCCGGGACGCCGGGGGGACCCAGTACTTC	TRBV7-9	TRBJ2-5	NA	NA
CASRERTGRNTEAFF	TGTGCCAGCAGGGAAAGGACAGGAAGGAACACTGAAGCTTTCTTT	TRBV2	TRBJ1-1	TRBD1	NA
CASSPGQSYGYTF	TGTGCCAGCAGCCCTGGACAGTCGTATGGCTACACCTTC	TRBV4-2	TRBJ1-2	NA	once
CASSLDSGWGYTF	TGCGCCAGCAGCTTGGATTCCGGGTGGGGCTACACCTTC	TRBV5-1	TRBJ1-2	NA	NA
CASTRTGSSNYGYTF	TGTGCCAGCACCCGGACAGGATCCTCTAACTATGGCTACACCTTC	TRBV6-5	TRBJ1-2	TRBD1	NA
CASSLVAGNYGYTF	TGTGCCAGCAGTTTGGTCGCCGGGAACTATGGCTACACCTTC	TRBV27	TRBJ1-2	NA	NA
CASSQGTANYGYTF	TGCGCCAGCAGCCAAGGGACAGCTAACTATGGCTACACCTTC	TRBV4-3	TRBJ1-2	NA	NA
CASSHDRTSGVYNEQFF	TGCGCCAGCAGCCACGACAGGACTAGCGGGGTTTACAATGAGCAGTTCTTC	TRBV4-1	TRBJ2-1	TRBD2	NA
CASSKMVGTGATGELFF	TGTGCCAGCAGCAAAATGGTCGGGACAGGGGCCACCGGGGAGCTGTTTTTT	TRBV7-9	TRBJ2-2	TRBD1	few
CASSSVVNTEAFF	TGTGCCAGCAGCTCCGTCGTGAACACTGAAGCTTTCTTT	TRBV9	TRBJ1-1	NA	NA
CASSPRTGASPYGYTF	TGTGCCAGCAGCCCGAGGACAGGGGCCTCCCCCTATGGCTACACCTTC	TRBV4-2	TRBJ1-2	TRBD1	NA
CASSPGLSSYF	TGTGCCAGCAGCCCCGGACTAAGCTCGTATTTT	TRBV5-8	TRBJ2-3	NA	NA
CASSGRLVTEAFF	TGTGCCAGCAGCGGCCGTTTGGTCACTGAAGCTTTCTTT	TRBV5-8	TRBJ1-1	NA	NA
CAWSVLGSRQFF	TGTGCCTGGAGTGTATTGGGCAGCCGGCAGTTCTTC	TRBV30	TRBJ2-1	NA	few
CASSLRGDRPSRYF	TGTGCCAGCAGTTTAAGGGGGGACAGGCCGAGCCGGTACTTC	TRBV28	TRBJ2-7	TRBD1	NA
CATNAGPGDQYF	TGTGCCACCAACGCGGGGCCCGGGGACCAGTACTTC	TRBV10-3	TRBJ2-5	NA	NA
CASSYPTVWGKIFPYEQYF	TGTGCCAGCAGTTACCCGACAGTATGGGGTAAGATTTTCCCCTACGAGCAGTACTTC	TRBV6-7	TRBJ2-7	NA	once
CASSVGVAGVYNEQFF	TGTGCCAGCAGCGTAGGGGTAGCGGGAGTTTACAATGAGCAGTTCTTC	TRBV9	TRBJ2-1	TRBD2	NA